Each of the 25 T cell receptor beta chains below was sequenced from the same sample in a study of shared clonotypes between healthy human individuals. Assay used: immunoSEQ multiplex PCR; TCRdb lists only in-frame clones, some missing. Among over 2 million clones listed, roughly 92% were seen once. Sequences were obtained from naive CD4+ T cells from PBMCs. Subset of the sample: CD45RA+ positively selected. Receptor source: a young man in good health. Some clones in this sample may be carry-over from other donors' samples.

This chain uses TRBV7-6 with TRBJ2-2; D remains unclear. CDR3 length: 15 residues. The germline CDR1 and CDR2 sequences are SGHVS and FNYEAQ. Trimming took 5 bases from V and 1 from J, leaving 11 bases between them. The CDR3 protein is CASSPWTENTGELFF. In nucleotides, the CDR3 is TGTGCCAGCAGCCCTTGGACGGAGAACACCGGGGAGCTGTTTTTT.

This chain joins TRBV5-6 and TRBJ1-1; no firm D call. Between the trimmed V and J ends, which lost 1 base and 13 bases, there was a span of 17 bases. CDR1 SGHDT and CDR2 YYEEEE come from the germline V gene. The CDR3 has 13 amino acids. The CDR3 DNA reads TGTGCCAGCAGCTTGTATAAAGGTCTTGAGGGTTTCTTT. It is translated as CASSLYKGLEGFF. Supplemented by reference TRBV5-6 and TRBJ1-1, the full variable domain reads DAGVTQSPTHLIKTRGQQVTLRCSPKSGHDTVSWYQQALGQGPQFIFQYYEEEERQRGNFPDRFSGHQFPNYSSELNVNALLLGDSALYLCASSLYKGLEGFFGQGTRLTVV.

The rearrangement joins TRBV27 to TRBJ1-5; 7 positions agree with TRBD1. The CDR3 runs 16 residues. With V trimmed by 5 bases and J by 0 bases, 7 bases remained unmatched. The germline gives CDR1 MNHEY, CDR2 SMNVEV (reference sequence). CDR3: CASSPTGQVSNQPQHF. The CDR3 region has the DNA TGTGCCAGCAGTCCGACCGGACAGGTTAGCAATCAGCCCCAGCATTTT.

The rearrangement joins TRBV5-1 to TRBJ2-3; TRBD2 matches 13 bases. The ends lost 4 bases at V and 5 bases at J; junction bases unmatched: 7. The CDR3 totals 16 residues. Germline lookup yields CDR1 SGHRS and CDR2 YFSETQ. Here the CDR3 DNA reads TGCGCCAGCAGCCCCCCACTAGCGGGAGGGCGAGATACGCAGTATTTT. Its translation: CASSPPLAGGRDTQYF.

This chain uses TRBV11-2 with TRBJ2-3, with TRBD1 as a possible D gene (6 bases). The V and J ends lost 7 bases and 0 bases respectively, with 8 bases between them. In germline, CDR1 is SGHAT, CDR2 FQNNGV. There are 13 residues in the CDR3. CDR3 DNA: TGTGCCAGCAATGGGGGCAGCACAGATACGCAGTATTTT. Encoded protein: CASNGGSTDTQYF.

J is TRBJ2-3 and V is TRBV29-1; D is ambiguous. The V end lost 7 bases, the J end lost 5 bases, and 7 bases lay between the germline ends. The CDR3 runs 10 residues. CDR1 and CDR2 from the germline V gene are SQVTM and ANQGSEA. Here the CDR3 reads CSAQGDTQYF. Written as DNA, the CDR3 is TGCAGCGCCCAAGGAGATACGCAGTATTTT.

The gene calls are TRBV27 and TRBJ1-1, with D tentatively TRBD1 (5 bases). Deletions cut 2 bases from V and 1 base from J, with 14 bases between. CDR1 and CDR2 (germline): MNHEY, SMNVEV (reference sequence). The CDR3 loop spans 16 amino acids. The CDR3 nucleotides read TGTGCCAGCAGTTTAAACAGGAGGGTGGGGAACACTGAAGCTTTCTTT. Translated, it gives CASSLNRRVGNTEAFF.

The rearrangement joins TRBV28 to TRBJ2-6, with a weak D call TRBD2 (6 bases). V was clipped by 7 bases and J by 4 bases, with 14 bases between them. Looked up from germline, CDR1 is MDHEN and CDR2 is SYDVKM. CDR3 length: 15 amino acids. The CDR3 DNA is TGTGCCAGCACCATTGGAGGGCCGGGGGCCAACGTCCTGACTTTC. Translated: CASTIGGPGANVLTF.

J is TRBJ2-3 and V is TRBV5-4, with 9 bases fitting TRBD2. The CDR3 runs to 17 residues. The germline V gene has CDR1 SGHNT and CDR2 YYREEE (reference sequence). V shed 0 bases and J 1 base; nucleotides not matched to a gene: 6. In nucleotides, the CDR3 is TGTGCCAGCAGCTTGGATGCGCGGGAGGGCGGCACAGATACGCAGTATTTT. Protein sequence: CASSLDAREGGTDTQYF.

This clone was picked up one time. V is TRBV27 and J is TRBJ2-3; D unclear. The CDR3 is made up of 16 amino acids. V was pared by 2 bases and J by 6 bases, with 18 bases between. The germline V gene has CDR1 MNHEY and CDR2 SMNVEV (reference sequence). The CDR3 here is CASSLRSSLIRDTQYF. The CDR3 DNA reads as TGTGCCAGCAGTTTAAGATCCAGTCTCATACGGGATACGCAGTATTTT.

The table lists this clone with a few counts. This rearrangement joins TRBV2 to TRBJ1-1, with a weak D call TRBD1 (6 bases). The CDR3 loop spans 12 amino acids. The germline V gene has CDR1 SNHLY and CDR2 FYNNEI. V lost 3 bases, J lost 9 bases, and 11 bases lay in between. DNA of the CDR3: TGTGCCAGCAGTGAGCGGGACAAAAAAGCTTTCTTT. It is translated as CASSERDKKAFF.

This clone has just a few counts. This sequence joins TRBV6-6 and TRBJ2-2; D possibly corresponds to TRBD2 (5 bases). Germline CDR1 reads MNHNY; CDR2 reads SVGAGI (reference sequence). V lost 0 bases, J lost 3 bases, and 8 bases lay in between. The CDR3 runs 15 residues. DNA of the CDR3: TGTGCCAGCAGTTACTCGGACTCATACACCGGGGAGCTGTTTTTT. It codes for CASSYSDSYTGELFF.

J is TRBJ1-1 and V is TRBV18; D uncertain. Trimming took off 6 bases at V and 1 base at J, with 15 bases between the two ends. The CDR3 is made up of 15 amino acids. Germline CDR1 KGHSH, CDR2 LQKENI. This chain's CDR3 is CASSLGAAENTEAFF. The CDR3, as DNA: TGTGCCAGCTCGCTCGGAGCAGCAGAGAACACTGAAGCTTTCTTT.

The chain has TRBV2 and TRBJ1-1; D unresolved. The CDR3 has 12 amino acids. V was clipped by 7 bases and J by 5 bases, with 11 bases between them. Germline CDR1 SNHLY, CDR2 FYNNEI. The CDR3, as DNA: TGTGCCAGCATTCTACAGATTACTGAAGCTTTCTTT. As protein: CASILQITEAFF.

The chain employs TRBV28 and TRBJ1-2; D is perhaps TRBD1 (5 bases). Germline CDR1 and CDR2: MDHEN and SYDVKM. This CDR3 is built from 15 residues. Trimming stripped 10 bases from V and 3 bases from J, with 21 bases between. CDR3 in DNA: TGTGCCACCCACTCCGCTGGTAGGGGCGACTATGGCTACACCTTC. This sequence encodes CATHSAGRGDYGYTF.

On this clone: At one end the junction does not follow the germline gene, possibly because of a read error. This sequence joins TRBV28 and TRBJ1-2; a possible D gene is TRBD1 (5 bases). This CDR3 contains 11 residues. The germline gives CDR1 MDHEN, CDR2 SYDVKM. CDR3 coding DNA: TGTGCCAGCAGTTTGACAGATGGCTACATCTTC. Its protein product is CASSLTDGYIF.

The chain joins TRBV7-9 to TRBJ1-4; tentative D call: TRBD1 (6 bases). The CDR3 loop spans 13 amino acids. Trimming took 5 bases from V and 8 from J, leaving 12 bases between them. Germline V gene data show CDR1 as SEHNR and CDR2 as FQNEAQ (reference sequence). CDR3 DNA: TGTGCCAGCAGCGTACAGGGAGAGGAAAAACTGTTTTTT. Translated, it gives CASSVQGEEKLFF.

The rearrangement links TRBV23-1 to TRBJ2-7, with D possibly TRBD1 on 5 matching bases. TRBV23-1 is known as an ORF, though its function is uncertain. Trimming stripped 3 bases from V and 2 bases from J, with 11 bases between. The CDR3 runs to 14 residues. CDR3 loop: CASSHYRNPYEQYF. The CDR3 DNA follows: TGCGCCAGCAGTCATTACAGGAACCCCTACGAGCAGTACTTC.

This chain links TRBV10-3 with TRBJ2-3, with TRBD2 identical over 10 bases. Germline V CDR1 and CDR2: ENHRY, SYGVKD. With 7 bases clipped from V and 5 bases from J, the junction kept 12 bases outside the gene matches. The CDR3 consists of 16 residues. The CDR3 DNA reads TGTGCCATCAATCGAGGCCCAGCGGGAGGGGTAGATACGCAGTATTTT. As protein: CAINRGPAGGVDTQYF.

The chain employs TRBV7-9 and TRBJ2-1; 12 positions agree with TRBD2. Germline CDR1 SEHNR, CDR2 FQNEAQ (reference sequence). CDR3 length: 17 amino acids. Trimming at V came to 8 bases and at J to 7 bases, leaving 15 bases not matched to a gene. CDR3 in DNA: TGTGCCAGCGGGGGGAAACTAGCGGGAGGTTCGGGAAATGAGCAGTTCTTC. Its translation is CASGGKLAGGSGNEQFF.

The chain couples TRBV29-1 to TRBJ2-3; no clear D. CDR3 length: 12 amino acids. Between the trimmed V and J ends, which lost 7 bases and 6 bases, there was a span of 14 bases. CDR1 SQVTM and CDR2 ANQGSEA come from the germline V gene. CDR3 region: CSATDAADTQYF. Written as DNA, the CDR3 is TGCAGCGCGACGGACGCAGCGGATACGCAGTATTTT.

This chain's CDR3 is CASSIQPGEAEAFF. CDR3 nucleotide sequence: TGTGCCAGCAGCATCCAACCGGGCGAGGCTGAAGCTTTCTTT. The rearrangement uses TRBV13 and TRBJ1-1, with unresolved D. V was cut by 5 bases and J by 6 bases, with 16 bases left in between. In germline, CDR1 is PRHDT, CDR2 FYEKMQ (reference sequence). The CDR3 spans 14 residues.

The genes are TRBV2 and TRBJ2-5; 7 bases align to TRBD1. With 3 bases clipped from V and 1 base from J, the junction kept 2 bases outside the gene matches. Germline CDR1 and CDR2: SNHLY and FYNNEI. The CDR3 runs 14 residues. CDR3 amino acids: CASSEDRPQETQYF. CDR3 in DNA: TGTGCCAGCAGTGAGGACAGGCCCCAAGAGACCCAGTACTTC.

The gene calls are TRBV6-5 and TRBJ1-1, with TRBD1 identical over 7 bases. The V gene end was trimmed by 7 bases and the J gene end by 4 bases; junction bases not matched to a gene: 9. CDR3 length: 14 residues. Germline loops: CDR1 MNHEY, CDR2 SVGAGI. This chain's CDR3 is CASTMGQGGTEAFF. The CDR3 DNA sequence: TGTGCCAGCACCATGGGGCAGGGGGGCACTGAAGCTTTCTTT.

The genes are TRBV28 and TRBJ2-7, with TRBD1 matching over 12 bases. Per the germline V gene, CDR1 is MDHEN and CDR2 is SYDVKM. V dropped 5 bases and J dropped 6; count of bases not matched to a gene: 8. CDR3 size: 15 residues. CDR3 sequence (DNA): TGTGCCAGCAGTCCGGGACAGGGGGCCTTGGGCGAGCAGTACTTC. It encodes CASSPGQGALGEQYF.